This entry features one TCR beta chain sequence. Its antigen specificity is not known. The sample holds no much larger clone one base away, and base qualities are not on file. The sample belongs to a study of cytotoxic CD8 clonotypes in ibrutinib-treated CLL (dated by TCRdb to about 2021). General notes on the study: The cohort had ten to twelve relapsed/refractory and 15 treatment-naive patients; 17 were IGHV unmutated. Responses were partial in 24 patients and complete in 2; after median around 65 months follow-up, about 14 stayed in remission and some twelve progressed. Samples at response were collected after a median of about 12 months of treatment, with a range of roughly 6 to 40 months. Samples averaged roughly 280,000 productive templates and 90,000 to 100,000 productive rearrangements. Of the roughly 90 participants in the trial, 25 to 30 had longitudinal samples available. Cryopreserved peripheral blood mononuclear cells were collected before treatment, at response, and at either disease progression or sustained remission. Here is what the overall study found, with its caveats: Baseline clonality exceeded that of age-matched healthy donors and correlated strongly with circulating CD8+ T-cell counts. An increase in clonality was observed at ibrutinib response, with clonality remaining stable during sustained remission and falling back toward baseline at progression. Sustained-remission and progressing patients did not have matched sampling times, and lymph node repertoires were not examined. Public clonotypes were found to be uncommon and were observed to contract or remain stable during treatment; the increase in clonality was shown to reflect expansion of private clonotypes at ibrutinib response.

Roughly 2 micrograms of genomic DNA were extracted from cryopreserved PBMCs for TCR beta library preparation. Longitudinal blood samples from CLL patients on ibrutinib monotherapy underwent high-throughput TCR beta sequencing. The patients were enrolled in a single-center, open-label phase 2 trial of ibrutinib monotherapy. Each clonotype received, on average, 10x coverage in deep resolution sequencing performed on a MiSeq, where the target depth lay between 1 in 1 million and 1 in 200,000 T cells. The immunoSEQ hsTCRB Kit was used to generate TCR beta libraries. As for how the authors treated the data: The data were analyzed with ImmunoSEQ Analyzer and ImmunoSEQ Data Assistant, and V, D and J gene assignments followed IMGT definitions. Clonality, which ranges from 0 to 1, was calculated by subtracting the normalized Shannon entropy of productive rearrangement frequencies from one. Public clonotype analysis was restricted to overrepresented clonotypes comprising at least 0.05% of each patient's repertoire. Some 12 age-matched healthy donor repertoires from immuneACCESS served as clonality controls. TCRdb obtained this table from immuneACCESS and retained in-frame rearrangements with V and J assigned. These tables miss some clones; where compared with another copy, unresolved V genes account for less than half of the shortfall, and the remainder is unexplained. That table supplies the V and J calls and clone size; D and trimming were determined from the DNA. Counted in this sample were 14,000 or so clones; 64% of them appeared once. The ten largest clonotypes hold 40% of the sample.

The sequenced sample was PBMCs, obtained before ibrutinib treatment. The TCR was taken from a human donor with chronic lymphocytic leukemia.

The CDR3 protein is CASSVTGGKYEQYF. The nucleotides read TGTGCCAGCAGCGTGACAGGGGGTAAATACGAGCAGTACTTC. This chain is built from TRBV9 and TRBJ2-7; 9 bases in the junction line up with TRBD1. From V the trimming removes 2 bases and from J it removes 4 bases, while the gene matches leave 4 bases of the junction unaccounted for. There are 14 amino acids in the CDR3, from cysteine to phenylalanine inclusive. CDR3 DNA only is kept here, 42 bases in frame from base 1. From a lookup of the germline V gene, CDR1 and CDR2 are SGDLS and YYNGEE.